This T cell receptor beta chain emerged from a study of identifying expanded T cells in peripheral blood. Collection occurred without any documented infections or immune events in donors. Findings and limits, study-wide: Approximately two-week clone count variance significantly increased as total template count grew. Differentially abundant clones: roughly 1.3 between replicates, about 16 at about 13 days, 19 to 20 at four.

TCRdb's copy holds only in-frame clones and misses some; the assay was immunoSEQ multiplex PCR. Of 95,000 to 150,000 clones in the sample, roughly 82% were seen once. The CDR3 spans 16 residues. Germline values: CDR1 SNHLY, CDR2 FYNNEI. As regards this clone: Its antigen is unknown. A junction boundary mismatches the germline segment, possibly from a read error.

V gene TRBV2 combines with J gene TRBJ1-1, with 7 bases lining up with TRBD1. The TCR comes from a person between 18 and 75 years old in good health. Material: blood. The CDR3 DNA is TGTGCCAGCAGTGGTCAAAGGGGGCGAATAAAGGGGGCCGTTCATTGG. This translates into CASSGQRGRIKGAVHW.